Sequencing of this T cell receptor (beta chain) was carried out in a study of Ad26.COV2.S vaccination and SARS-CoV-2 variants. Study-level information: The donor participated in the COV1001 trial, in its Ad26.COV2.S arm. The authors gave Ad26.COV2.S intramuscularly, either once or twice 56 days apart.

Documented treatment: roughly 20 received Ad26.COV2.S at low or high dose, single or two shots; a few received placebo; per-sample allocation not given. Specimen acquisition occurred on day 63 following the initial vaccine or placebo injection. TCRdb's copy holds only in-frame clones and misses some; the assay was immunoSEQ multiplex PCR. The profile shows about 680,000 clones, roughly 90% of them singletons. From germline, CDR1 is SQVTM and CDR2 ANQGSEA. CDR3 size: 12 residues. The V gene lost 3 bases and the J gene lost 6 bases, with 10 bases spanning the gap. This TCR was recovered from a person aged 18-60 years who received the Ad26.COV2.S COVID-19 vaccine or a placebo. The chain recombines TRBV29-1 with TRBJ2-3; D remains unclear. Source: peripheral blood, taken in a trial of Ad26.COV2.S vaccine versus placebo. The CDR3 loop reads CSVDQAADTQYF. The CDR3 DNA sequence: TGCAGCGTTGATCAAGCTGCTGATACGCAGTATTTT.